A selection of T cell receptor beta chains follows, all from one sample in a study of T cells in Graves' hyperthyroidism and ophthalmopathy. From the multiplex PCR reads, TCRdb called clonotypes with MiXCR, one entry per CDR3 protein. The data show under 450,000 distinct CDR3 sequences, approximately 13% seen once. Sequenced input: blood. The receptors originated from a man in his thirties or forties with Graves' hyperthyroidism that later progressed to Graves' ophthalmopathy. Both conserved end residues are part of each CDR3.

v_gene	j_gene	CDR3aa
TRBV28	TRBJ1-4	CASSFRDSHNEKLFF
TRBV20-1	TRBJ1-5	CSAREGQGGPQHF
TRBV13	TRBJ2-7	CASSQRTGDDEQYF
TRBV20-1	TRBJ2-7	CSARDPLGLSYEQYF
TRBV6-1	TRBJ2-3	CASMSAVGTSETDTQYF
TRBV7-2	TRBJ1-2	CASSTYRGCNYGYTF
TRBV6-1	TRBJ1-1	CASTPGQGWTEAFF
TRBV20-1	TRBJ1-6	CSARGLGPASSYNSPLHF
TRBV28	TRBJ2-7	CASQTSWTYEQYF
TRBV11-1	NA	CASSLGGSQETQFF
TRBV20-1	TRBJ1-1	CSARRPGRSMNTEAFF
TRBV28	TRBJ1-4	CASSRTGQREKLFF
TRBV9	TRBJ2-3	CASRPGLVTDTQYF
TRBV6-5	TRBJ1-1	CASSYSRDRVANTEAFF
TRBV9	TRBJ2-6	CASSVDWDKSSGANVLTF
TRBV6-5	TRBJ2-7	CASSYGRGPTYRQYF
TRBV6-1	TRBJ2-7	CASSLDSYSSYEQYF
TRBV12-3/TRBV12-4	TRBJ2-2	CASSLGIGLAGVGRTGELFF
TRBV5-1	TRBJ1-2	CASSTGTEVYGYTF
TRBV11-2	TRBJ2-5	CASSLDLRDQETQYF
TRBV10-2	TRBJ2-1	CASSKTRGGVNEQFF
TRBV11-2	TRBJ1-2	CVSSSPGTGVGSYTF